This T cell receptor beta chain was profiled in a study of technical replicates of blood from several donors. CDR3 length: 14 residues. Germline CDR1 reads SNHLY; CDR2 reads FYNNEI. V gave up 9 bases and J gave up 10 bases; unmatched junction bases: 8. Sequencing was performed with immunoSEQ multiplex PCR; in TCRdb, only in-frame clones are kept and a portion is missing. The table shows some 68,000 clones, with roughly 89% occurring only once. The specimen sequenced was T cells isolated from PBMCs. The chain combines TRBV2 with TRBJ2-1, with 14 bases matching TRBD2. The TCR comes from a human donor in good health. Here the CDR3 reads CASMTSGRGREQFF. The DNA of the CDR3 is TGTGCCAGTATGACTAGCGGGAGGGGGCGCGAGCAGTTCTTC.